This T cell receptor (beta chain) originates from a study of cytomegalovirus exposure and HLA in healthy donors. Study-wide results and limits: It was 150 to 200 TCR beta chains that were listed as cytomegalovirus-associated.

About this clone: As yet, its antigen is unknown.

This table comes from immunoSEQ multiplex PCR, and its TCRdb copy is limited to in-frame clones, with some not included. The sample yields some 210,000 clones, about nine tenths seen once. Germline CDR1 and CDR2: MNHNY and SVGAGI (reference sequence). This CDR3 has 16 amino acids. J was trimmed by 2 bases and V by 7 bases; bases with no gene match: 7. This TCR was sampled from a young woman in good health and CMV-seropositive. V is TRBV6-6 and J is TRBJ2-2, with 10 bases identical to TRBD2. Sequenced sample: PBMCs. The DNA of the CDR3 is TGTGCCAGCATTATAGCGGGAGGACCTAACACCGGGGAGCTGTTTTTT. Its protein product is CASIIAGGPNTGELFF.